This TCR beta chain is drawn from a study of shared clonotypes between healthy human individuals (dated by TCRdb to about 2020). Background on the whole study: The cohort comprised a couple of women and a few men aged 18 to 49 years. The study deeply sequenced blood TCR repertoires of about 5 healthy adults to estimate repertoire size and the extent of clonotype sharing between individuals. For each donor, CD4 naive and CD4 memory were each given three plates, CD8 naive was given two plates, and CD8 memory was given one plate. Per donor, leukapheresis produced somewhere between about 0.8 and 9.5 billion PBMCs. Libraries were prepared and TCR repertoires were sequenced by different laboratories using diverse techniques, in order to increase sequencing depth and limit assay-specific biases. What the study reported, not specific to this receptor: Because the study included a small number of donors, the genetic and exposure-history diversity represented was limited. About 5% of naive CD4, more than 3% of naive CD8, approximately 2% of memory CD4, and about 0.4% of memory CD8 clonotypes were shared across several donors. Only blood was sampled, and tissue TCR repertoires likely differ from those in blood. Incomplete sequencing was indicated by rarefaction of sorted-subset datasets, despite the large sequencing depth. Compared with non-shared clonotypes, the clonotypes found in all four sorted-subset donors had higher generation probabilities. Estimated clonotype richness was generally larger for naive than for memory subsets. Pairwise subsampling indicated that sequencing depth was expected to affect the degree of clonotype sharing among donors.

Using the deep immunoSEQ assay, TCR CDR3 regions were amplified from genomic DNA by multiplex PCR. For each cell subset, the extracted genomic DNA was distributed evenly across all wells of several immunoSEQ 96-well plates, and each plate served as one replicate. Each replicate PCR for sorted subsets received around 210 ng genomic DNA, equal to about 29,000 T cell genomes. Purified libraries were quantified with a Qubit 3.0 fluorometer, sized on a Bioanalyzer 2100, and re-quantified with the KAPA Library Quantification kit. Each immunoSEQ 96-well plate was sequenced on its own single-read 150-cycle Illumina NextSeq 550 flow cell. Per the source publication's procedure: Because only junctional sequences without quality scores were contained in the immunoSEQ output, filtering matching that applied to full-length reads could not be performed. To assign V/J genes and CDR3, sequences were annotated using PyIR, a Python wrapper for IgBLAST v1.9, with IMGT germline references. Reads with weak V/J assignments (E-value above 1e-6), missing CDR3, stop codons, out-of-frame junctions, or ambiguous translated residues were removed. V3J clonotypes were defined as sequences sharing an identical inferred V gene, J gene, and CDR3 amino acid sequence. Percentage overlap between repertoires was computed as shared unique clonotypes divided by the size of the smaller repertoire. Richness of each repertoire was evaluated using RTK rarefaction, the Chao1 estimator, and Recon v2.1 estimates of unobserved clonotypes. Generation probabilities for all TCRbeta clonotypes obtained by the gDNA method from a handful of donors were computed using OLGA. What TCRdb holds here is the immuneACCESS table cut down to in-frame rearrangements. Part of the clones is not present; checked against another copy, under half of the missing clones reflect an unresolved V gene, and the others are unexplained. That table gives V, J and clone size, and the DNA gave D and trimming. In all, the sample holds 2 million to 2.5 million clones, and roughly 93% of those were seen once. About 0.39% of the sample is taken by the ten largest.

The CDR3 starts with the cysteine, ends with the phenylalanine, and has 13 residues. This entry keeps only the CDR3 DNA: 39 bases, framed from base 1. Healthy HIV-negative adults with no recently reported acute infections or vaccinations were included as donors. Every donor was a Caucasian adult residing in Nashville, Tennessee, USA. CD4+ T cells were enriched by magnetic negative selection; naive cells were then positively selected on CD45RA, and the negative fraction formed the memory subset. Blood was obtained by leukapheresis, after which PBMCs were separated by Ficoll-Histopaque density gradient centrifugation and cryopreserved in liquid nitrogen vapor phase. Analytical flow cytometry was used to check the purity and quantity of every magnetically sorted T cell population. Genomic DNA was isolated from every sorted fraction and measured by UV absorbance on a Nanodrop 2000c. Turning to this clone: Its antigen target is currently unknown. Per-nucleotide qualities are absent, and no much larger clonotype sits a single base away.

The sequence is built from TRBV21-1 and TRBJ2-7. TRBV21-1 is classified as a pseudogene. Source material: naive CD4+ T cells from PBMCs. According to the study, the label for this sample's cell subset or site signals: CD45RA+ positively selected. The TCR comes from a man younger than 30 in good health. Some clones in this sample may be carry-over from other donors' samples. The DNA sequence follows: TGTGCCAGCATCCCCAGGAGCTCCTACGAGCAGTACTTC. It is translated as CASIPRSSYEQYF.